These 15 T cell receptor beta chains share one sample of origin, sequenced in a study of blood T cell repertoires in COVID-19. Assay: immunoSEQ multiplex PCR; the TCRdb copy retains only in-frame clones and omits some. Among fewer than 300,000 clones, approximately 80% were seen once, and the ten largest hold roughly 8.6%. Sequencing was done on a sample of peripheral blood. Receptors were obtained from a human donor in a cohort sampled during active COVID-19.

V and J are TRBV15 and TRBJ2-3; 9 nucleotides match TRBD2. V was clipped by 4 bases and J by 4 bases; unmatched bases: 9. The CDR3 has 16 residues. Germline V CDR1 and CDR2: LNHNV, YYDKDF (reference sequence). The CDR3 DNA reads as TGTGCCACCAGCATAAGGGGCGTAGCGGGAGCAGATACGCAGTATTTT. Translation gives CATSIRGVAGADTQYF.

The CDR3 nucleotides are TGTGCCATCAGTGAGTCTACTAGCTCCGCCTACGAGCAGTACTTC. It is translated as CAISESTSSAYEQYF. The chain employs TRBV10-3 and TRBJ2-7, with D possibly TRBD2 on 6 matching bases. The germline CDR1 and CDR2 sequences are ENHRY and SYGVKD. CDR3 length: 15 amino acids. The V end was cut by 0 bases, the J end by 2 bases, with 11 bases between.

The chain employs TRBV18 and TRBJ2-2; 7 bases are a match to TRBD1. The CDR3 contains 20 residues. V lost 3 bases to trimming and J lost 0 bases; unmatched junction nucleotides: 16. In germline, CDR1 is KGHSH, CDR2 LQKENI. DNA for the CDR3: TGTGCCAGCTCACCGAATATTCGACAGGGCCAGGCTACGAACACCGGGGAGCTGTTTTTT. The encoded protein is CASSPNIRQGQATNTGELFF.

The CDR3 sequence: CATKKGQGGYSNQPQHF. The DNA for the CDR3 is TGTGCCACCAAAAAGGGACAGGGTGGGTATAGCAATCAGCCCCAGCATTTT. The J gene is TRBJ1-5, the V gene TRBV15, with 9 bases matching TRBD1. The V and J ends lost 7 bases and 0 bases, in that order; junction bases with no gene match: 10. Per the germline V gene, CDR1 is LNHNV and CDR2 is YYDKDF (reference sequence). The CDR3 totals 17 residues.

The V call is TRBV4-2, the J call TRBJ2-1, with no clear D. CDR3 length equals 14 residues. V was trimmed by 5 bases and J by 0 bases, leaving 8 bases between them. The germline V gene encodes CDR1 LGHNA and CDR2 YNFKEQ. The CDR3 spells CASSSPRSYNEQFF. CDR3 in DNA: TGTGCCAGCAGCTCTCCCCGCTCCTACAATGAGCAGTTCTTC.

This chain links TRBV5-1 with TRBJ1-2; D may be TRBD1 (5 bases). The CDR3 loop spans 14 amino acids. The ends were cut back, 1 base at V and 6 bases at J, with 13 bases in the middle. Germline V CDR1 and CDR2: SGHRS, YFSETQ. CDR3 sequence (DNA): TGCGCCAGCAGCTTGTCTTACGGGGGAGATGGCTACACCTTC. Residues: CASSLSYGGDGYTF.

The CDR3: CASSVFSVSTNEKLFF. CDR3 DNA: TGTGCCAGCAGTGTCTTTTCCGTCTCAACTAATGAAAAACTGTTTTTT. The rearrangement joins TRBV6-1 to TRBJ1-4; D is undetermined. Trimming took off 4 bases at V and 0 bases at J, with 12 bases between the two ends. Germline lookup yields CDR1 MNHNS and CDR2 SASEGT. The CDR3 is 16 residues long.

V usage is TRBV14 and J usage is TRBJ2-1; weak D call: TRBD1 (5 bases). This CDR3 has 17 residues. Germline-derived CDR1 and CDR2 are SGHDN and FVKESK. Trimming took off 0 bases at V and 5 bases at J, with 17 bases between the two ends. This CDR3 reads CASSQDPSSLGDNEQFF. CDR3 DNA: TGTGCCAGCAGCCAAGACCCATCCAGCTTAGGGGACAATGAGCAGTTCTTC.

The V and J genes are TRBV7-9 and TRBJ2-7, with 11 bases lining up with TRBD2. This CDR3 has 16 amino acids. V was pared by 2 bases and J by 5 bases, with 8 bases of the junction left unmatched. Germline assignment: CDR1 SEHNR and CDR2 FQNEAQ (reference sequence). In DNA form, the CDR3 reads TGTGCCAGCAGCTTACAACTAGCGGGAGCTATCCACGAGCAGTACTTC. Translation gives CASSLQLAGAIHEQYF.

This clone was seen more than once but under ten times. This chain uses TRBV5-5 with TRBJ2-1; TRBD2 agrees at 7 bases. The CDR3 sequence is 14 residues long. The V and J ends lost 4 bases and 7 bases, in that order; junction bases with no gene match: 8. CDR1 and CDR2 from the germline V gene are SGHKS and YYEKEE (reference sequence). The CDR3 DNA reads as TGTGCCAGCAGCGCAGCGGGGCTGGGTAATGAGCAGTTCTTC. It is translated as CASSAAGLGNEQFF.

The V gene is TRBV19, the J gene TRBJ2-3, with 11 positions matching TRBD2. V lost 5 bases, J lost 4 bases, and 23 bases stayed unmatched. The CDR3 totals 21 residues. CDR1 and CDR2 (germline): LNHDA, SQIVND (reference sequence). CDR3 coding DNA: TGTGCCAGTAGTCATCCTTCTAGCGGGGGGCTCAGCGGGGCAATTCCAGATACGCAGTATTTT. Protein product: CASSHPSSGGLSGAIPDTQYF.

The chain combines TRBV6-6 with TRBJ1-5; TRBD1 aligns across 8 bases. The CDR3 is 14 amino acids. The V segment lost 10 bases and the J segment 5 bases; nucleotides outside the gene matches: 10. Germline CDR1 reads MNHNY; CDR2 reads SVGAGI (reference sequence). The CDR3 coding sequence is TGTGCCACCGCGGGGGACAGGTCATATCAGCCCCAGCATTTT. It specifies CATAGDRSYQPQHF.

The genes are TRBV28 and TRBJ1-6; D gene uncertain. In germline, CDR1 is MDHEN, CDR2 SYDVKM. CDR3 length: 13 amino acids. Trimming cost V 8 bases and J 5 bases, with 10 bases left between them. The CDR3 DNA sequence: TGTGCCAGCGTACGGGTGGATAATTCACCCCTCCACTTT. The encoded protein is CASVRVDNSPLHF.

CDR3 DNA: TGCGCCAGCAGCCCGAGTGGGGGGGCACCCTCAACCTACGAGCAGTACTTC. Residues: CASSPSGGAPSTYEQYF. The chain links TRBV4-1 to TRBJ2-7, with a possible D match to TRBD2 (7 bases). The germline gives CDR1 MGHRA, CDR2 YSYEKL. V dropped 4 bases and J dropped 2 bases, with 21 bases sitting between them. This CDR3 region has 17 residues.

The chain combines TRBV24-1 with TRBJ2-7; 7 positions agree with TRBD1. Per the germline V gene, CDR1 is KGHDR and CDR2 is SFDVKD. The CDR3 has 17 residues. The J segment lost 3 bases and the V segment lost 1 base, leaving 11 bases of the junction unmatched. The CDR3 region has the DNA TGTGCCACCAGTGATTTCAGACAGGGAGTAGTCCTCTACGAGCAGTACTTC. As protein: CATSDFRQGVVLYEQYF.